The next 28 T cell receptor beta chains were all read from a single sample in a study of OX40 agonist ivuxolimab in advanced cancers. Library prep was done by the immunoSEQ multiplex PCR assay. The clones in this table, taken by TCRdb from immuneACCESS, are in-frame only. Not every clone is retained; where verified, under half of the shortfall comes from an unresolved V gene, and the cause of the rest is unknown. The sample has tens of thousands of clones on record, roughly 83% of them singletons. Of the sample, 1.4% is held by the ten largest clones. Material: CD4+ or CD8+ T cells sorted from blood, obtained in a trial of the OX40 agonist ivuxolimab. These receptors all come from an adult with an advanced solid tumor such as melanoma, head and neck, liver or kidney cancer.

V is TRBV5-8 and J is TRBJ1-3; no reliable D call. Germline V gene data show CDR1 as SGHTS and CDR2 as YDEGEE. With 6 bases removed from V and 0 bases from J, the gap between germline ends came to 4 bases. This CDR3 comprises 12 residues. CDR3 protein: CASKYSGNTIYF. CDR3 nucleotide sequence: TGTGCCAGCAAGTACTCTGGAAACACCATATATTTT.

In this sample, this clone turned up once. The chain carries TRBV29-1 and TRBJ1-1; 10 bases are shared with TRBD1. The V and J ends lost 7 bases and 5 bases, in that order; junction bases with no gene match: 7. CDR1 SQVTM and CDR2 ANQGSEA come from the germline V gene. The CDR3 runs to 13 residues. The CDR3 DNA is TGCAGCGGCGGGGACAGGGGAAAGACTGAAGCTTTCTTT. Encoded protein: CSGGDRGKTEAFF.

The chain combines TRBV29-1 with TRBJ2-6; maybe TRBD1 (5 bases). Per the germline V gene, CDR1 is SQVTM and CDR2 is ANQGSEA. V lost 8 bases to trimming and J lost 2 bases, with 16 bases between them. This CDR3 comprises 15 residues. This chain's CDR3 is CSICHVGAGANVLTF. The DNA for the CDR3 is TGCAGCATTTGTCATGTAGGGGCTGGGGCCAACGTCCTGACTTTC.

The chain uses TRBV14 and TRBJ2-6; D gene uncertain. The CDR3 spans 15 residues. Trimming took 4 bases from V and 1 from J, leaving 8 bases between them. Germline assignment: CDR1 SGHDN and CDR2 FVKESK. The CDR3 DNA reads TGTGCCAGCAGCCGCCTCAGTTCTGGGGCCAACGTCCTGACTTTC. Translated, it gives CASSRLSSGANVLTF.

CDR3 region: CASSLDRAYGYTF. Here the CDR3 DNA reads TGTGCCAGCAGCCTCGACAGGGCCTATGGCTACACCTTC. The chain is built from TRBV5-4 and TRBJ1-2; 7 bases line up with TRBD1. The germline gives CDR1 SGHNT, CDR2 YYREEE (reference sequence). J was trimmed by 4 bases and V by 4 bases; bases with no gene match: 4. This CDR3 comprises 13 residues.

The chain joins TRBV5-1 to TRBJ1-2; perhaps TRBD1 as D (5 bases). The germline V gene has CDR1 SGHRS and CDR2 YFSETQ. The CDR3 length is 14 residues. V was pared by 0 bases and J by 6 bases, with 12 bases between. CDR3 sequence (DNA): TGCGCCAGCAGCTTGGATTCAGGGCTTCATGGCTACACCTTC. This gives the protein CASSLDSGLHGYTF.

CDR3 nucleotides: TGTGCCATTCAAGGGGGACAGGGGGCTCGAGCTTTCTTT. This gives the protein CAIQGGQGARAFF. The genes are TRBV2 and TRBJ1-1, with 12 nucleotides matching TRBD1. Germline CDR1 is SNHLY and CDR2 is FYNNEI. The length of the CDR3 is 13 residues. With 10 bases clipped from V and 10 bases from J, the junction kept 10 bases outside the gene matches.

V and J are TRBV10-3 and TRBJ2-7; 11 positions match TRBD2. Germline assignment: CDR1 ENHRY and CDR2 SYGVKD. V trimming: 3 bases; J trimming: 9 bases; junction bases outside the gene matches: 7. The length of the CDR3 is 14 residues. This chain's CDR3 is CAISDLAGGGGQYF. DNA of the CDR3: TGTGCCATCAGTGACCTAGCGGGGGGCGGCGGGCAGTACTTC.

This clone showed up just a few times. The rearrangement joins TRBV5-1 to TRBJ1-1; perhaps TRBD1 as D (6 bases). Germline CDR1 SGHRS, CDR2 YFSETQ. The V and J ends lost 5 bases and 6 bases respectively, with 14 bases between them. The CDR3 loop spans 13 amino acids. In DNA form, the CDR3 reads TGCGCCAGCAGGGTGACAGGCGCTCCTGAAGCTTTCTTT. This translates into CASRVTGAPEAFF. Together with reference TRBV5-1 and TRBJ1-1, the CDR3 gives the full variable domain: KAGVTQTPRYLIKTRGQQVTLSCSPISGHRSVSWYQQTPGQGLQFLFEYFSETQRNKGNFPGRFSGRQFSNSRSEMNVSTLELGDSALYLCASRVTGAPEAFFGQGTRLTVV.

As regards this clone: The sample carries other DNA sequences with the same CDR3. The rearrangement links TRBV6-1 to TRBJ2-7; D call uncertain. Germline V gives CDR1 MNHNS, CDR2 SASEGT. Trimming removed 0 bases at V and 0 bases at J, with 6 bases between. This CDR3 has 14 residues. The CDR3 protein is CASSEASNSYEQYF. The CDR3 DNA is TGTGCCAGCAGTGAAGCGTCAAACTCCTACGAGCAGTACTTC.

This clone has just one count. V and J are TRBV5-4 and TRBJ2-4, with D uncertain. V was pared by 0 bases and J by 9 bases, with 13 bases between. CDR1 is SGHNT and CDR2 is YYREEE in the germline V gene (reference sequence). This CDR3 region has 14 residues. CDR3 sequence reads: CASSLADIGTIQYF. Here the CDR3 DNA reads TGTGCCAGCAGCTTGGCCGACATAGGAACCATTCAGTACTTC.

This rearrangement joins TRBV2 to TRBJ1-3; a possible D gene is TRBD1 (5 bases). The CDR3 runs to 17 residues. V was clipped by 1 base and J by 1 base, with 14 bases between them. The germline CDR1 and CDR2 sequences are SNHLY and FYNNEI. The CDR3 sequence: CASSEGVGAGSGNTIYF. CDR3 coding DNA: TGTGCCAGCAGTGAAGGGGTAGGGGCCGGTTCTGGAAACACCATATATTTT.

CDR3 DNA sequence: TGTGCCAGTAGTATAGAGGCAGGGGCCCCTAGCAATCAGCCCCAGCATTTT. As protein: CASSIEAGAPSNQPQHF. The J gene is TRBJ1-5, the V gene TRBV19; tentatively, D is TRBD1 (6 bases). CDR3 length equals 17 residues. V lost 0 bases and J 0 bases, leaving 12 bases between the germline ends. CDR1 LNHDA and CDR2 SQIVND come from the germline V gene (reference sequence). Full variable domain (outside the CDR3, taken from reference TRBV19 and TRBJ1-5): DGGITQSPKYLFRKEGQNVTLSCEQNLNHDAMYWYRQDPGQGLRLIYYSQIVNDFQKGDIAEGYSVSREKKESFPLTVTSAQKNPTAFYLCASSIEAGAPSNQPQHFGDGTRLSIL.

V gene TRBV19 combines with J gene TRBJ2-1; 7 bases map to TRBD2. Trimming took 6 bases from V and 5 from J; bases not matched to a gene: 4. In germline, CDR1 is LNHDA, CDR2 SQIVND (reference sequence). This CDR3 region has 13 residues. For the CDR3, the DNA is TGTGCCAGTAGGGGGAGGGTCAACAATGAGCAGTTCTTC. Translating gives CASRGRVNNEQFF.

The rearrangement joins TRBV14 to TRBJ2-7, with D unresolved. Trimming removed 3 bases from V and 10 bases from J, with 19 bases in between. Germline V lookup: CDR1 SGHDN, CDR2 FVKESK. CDR3 length equals 14 residues. The CDR3: CASSHQEARSQQYF. DNA for the CDR3: TGTGCCAGCAGCCACCAAGAGGCCCGGAGTCAACAGTACTTC.

CDR3 amino acids: CASSFRTGAGRQETQYF. For the CDR3, the DNA is TGTGCCAGCAGTTTCCGGACAGGGGCGGGTAGGCAAGAGACCCAGTACTTC. The chain recombines TRBV27 with TRBJ2-5, with TRBD1 matching 9 bases. J was trimmed by 2 bases and V by 3 bases; bases with no gene match: 10. This CDR3 has 17 residues. Germline V gives CDR1 MNHEY, CDR2 SMNVEV (reference sequence).

This sequence joins TRBV21-1 and TRBJ2-2; TRBD2 is the table's D call and was not checked against the DNA. TRBV21-1 is flagged as a pseudogene. CDR3 length: 19 amino acids. As DNA, the CDR3 is TGTGCCAGCAGCAAAGCTCGGGGTGGGTGGATTTTTTGCACCGGGGAGCTGTTTTTT. Its protein is CASSKARGGWIFCTGELFF.

V and J are TRBV11-2 and TRBJ2-5; 13 bases line up with TRBD2. CDR1 is SGHAT, CDR2 FQNNGV, per germline. J gave up 5 bases and V 5 bases, and 14 bases lay outside the gene matches. The CDR3 covers 18 residues. CDR3 region: CASSPPATSGGAGETQYF. The DNA of the CDR3 is TGTGCCAGCAGCCCCCCCGCAACTAGCGGGGGGGCAGGGGAGACCCAGTACTTC.

The chain uses TRBV5-8 and TRBJ1-2, with 9 nucleotides matching TRBD1. The CDR3 contains 17 residues. The J segment lost 2 bases and the V segment lost 4 bases, leaving 12 bases of the junction unmatched. Per the germline V gene, CDR1 is SGHTS and CDR2 is YDEGEE. CDR3 amino acids: CASSPWTGVTVNYGYTF. CDR3 bases: TGTGCCAGCAGCCCTTGGACAGGGGTCACCGTAAACTATGGCTACACCTTC. Based on the CDR3 plus reference TRBV5-8 and TRBJ1-2, the full variable domain is EAGVTQSPTHLIKTRGQQATLRCSPISGHTSVYWYQQALGLGLQFLLWYDEGEERNRGNFPPRFSGRQFPNYSSELNVNALELEDSALYLCASSPWTGVTVNYGYTFGSGTRLTVV.

The CDR3 DNA reads TGTGCCAGCTCACCACCTCAGGGTCCCGCGAACACCGGGGAGCTGTTTTTT. The encoded protein is CASSPPQGPANTGELFF. V is TRBV18 and J is TRBJ2-2, with a weak D call TRBD1 (5 bases). This CDR3 has 17 amino acids. Germline loops: CDR1 KGHSH, CDR2 LQKENI. Between the trimmed V and J ends, which lost 0 bases and 0 bases, there was a span of 11 bases.

The chain is built from TRBV9 and TRBJ2-5, with 8 nucleotides matching TRBD1. TRBJ2-7 explains the end of the DNA better; the J call may be wrong. The CDR3 is 14 residues long. Germline V gene sequence: CDR1 SGDLS, CDR2 YYNGEE. The CDR3 DNA reads TGTGCCAGCAGCGTAGGGGGACAGGTCTACGAGCAGTACTTC. Its protein product is CASSVGGQVYEQYF.

This clone came up once. The V and J genes are TRBV6-5 and TRBJ2-3; D might be TRBD2 (6 bases). In germline, CDR1 is MNHEY, CDR2 SVGAGI. V was pared by 6 bases and J by 0 bases, with 13 bases between. CDR3 length: 15 residues. The chain's CDR3 is CASRDPGVSTDTQYF. The CDR3 DNA follows: TGTGCCAGCAGGGATCCGGGGGTTAGCACAGATACGCAGTATTTT.

This clone has a single count. V is TRBV19 and J is TRBJ1-6; a weak D match, TRBD1 (5 bases). CDR3 length equals 14 residues. V was cut by 8 bases and J by 7 bases, with 15 bases left in between. Germline CDR1 LNHDA, CDR2 SQIVND (reference sequence). The CDR3 reads CASGWGRSNSPLHF. Written as DNA, the CDR3 is TGTGCCAGTGGCTGGGGCCGGTCAAATTCACCCCTCCACTTT.

V gene TRBV14 combines with J gene TRBJ2-1; D ambiguous. The V end was cut by 0 bases, the J end by 3 bases, with 9 bases between. The CDR3 extends over 15 amino acids. Germline V gene sequence: CDR1 SGHDN, CDR2 FVKESK. The CDR3 reads CASSQERVIYNEQFF. DNA for the CDR3: TGTGCCAGCAGCCAAGAACGTGTTATCTACAATGAGCAGTTCTTC. Supplemented by reference TRBV14 and TRBJ2-1, the full variable domain reads EAGVTQFPSHSVIEKGQTVTLRCDPISGHDNLYWYRRVMGKEIKFLLHFVKESKQDESGMPNNRFLAERTGGTYSTLKVQPAELEDSGVYFCASSQERVIYNEQFFGPGTRLTVL.

This chain joins TRBV28 and TRBJ2-3; TRBD2 matches at 7 bases. The CDR3 spans 14 residues. Unmatched junction bases numbered 9, after V lost 8 bases and J lost 4 bases. Germline V CDR1 and CDR2: MDHEN, SYDVKM. CDR3 in amino acids: CASRRRGSSDTQYF. The DNA for the CDR3 is TGTGCCAGCCGACGGCGGGGGTCTTCAGATACGCAGTATTTT.

The V call is TRBV11-2, the J call TRBJ2-3; 12 nucleotides align to TRBD2. Losses at the gene ends were 1 base for V and 8 bases for J; bases not matched to a gene: 13. The CDR3 loop spans 18 amino acids. From germline, CDR1 is SGHAT and CDR2 FQNNGV. CDR3 DNA sequence: TGTGCCAGCAGCTTAGGACTAGCGGGGGTACGGCACGTCGCTACGCAGTATTTT. It is translated as CASSLGLAGVRHVATQYF.

This clone was seen just once. J is TRBJ2-5 and V is TRBV11-2; the D is unclear. V shed 5 bases and J shed 1 base, with 17 bases lying between them. Germline CDR1 and CDR2: SGHAT and FQNNGV. The CDR3 loop spans 16 amino acids. The CDR3 nucleotides read TGTGCCAGCAGCCTAACGCCCATCCCAGCCCAAGAGACCCAGTACTTC. It is translated as CASSLTPIPAQETQYF.

The rearrangement joins TRBV28 to TRBJ2-7, with D perhaps given as TRBD1 or TRBD2 (7 bases each). The CDR3 totals 15 residues. From germline, CDR1 is MDHEN and CDR2 SYDVKM. V was clipped by 4 bases and J by 2 bases, with 15 bases between them. The CDR3 reads CASSSGGGGAYEQYF. DNA of the CDR3: TGTGCCAGCAGTTCAGGGGGGGGTGGTGCCTACGAGCAGTACTTC. Full variable domain (rest looked up from reference TRBV28 and TRBJ2-7): DVKVTQSSRYLVKRTGEKVFLECVQDMDHENMFWYRQDPGLGLRLIYFSYDVKMKEKGDIPEGYSVSREKKERFSLILESASTNQTSMYLCASSSGGGGAYEQYFGPGTRLTVT.